Following are 8 T cell receptor beta chains from one sample sequenced in a study of PD-L1 blockade in urothelial cancer. Assay used: immunoSEQ multiplex PCR; TCRdb lists only in-frame clones, some missing. The sample lists nearly 2,500 clones; around 35% were seen once. The sequencing here drew on tumor tissue, taken before atezolizumab (anti-PD-L1) treatment. These receptors were obtained from a man in his 60s with urothelial cancer.

The chain links TRBV6-7 to TRBJ1-5, with D perhaps matching TRBD1 (6 bases). TRBV6-7 qualifies as an ORF whose function is uncertain. The V gene lost 4 bases and the J gene lost 2 bases, with 15 bases spanning the gap. This CDR3 contains 16 residues. Here the CDR3 DNA reads TGTGCCAGCAGTTTCTCTTACAGGGAAGGCAATCAGCCCCAGCATTTT. Protein: CASSFSYREGNQPQHF.

The chain employs TRBV30 and TRBJ2-5; D not certain. Germline V CDR1 and CDR2: GTSNPN, SVGIG (reference sequence). The CDR3 loop spans 11 amino acids. The V end was cut by 0 bases, the J end by 7 bases, with 6 bases between. The CDR3 nucleotides are TGTGCCTGGAGTGTACGTGGGACCCAGTACTTC. It specifies CAWSVRGTQYF. The variable domain in full, completed from reference TRBV30 and TRBJ2-5, reads SQTIHQWPATLVQPVGSPLSLECTVEGTSNPNLYWYRQAAGRGLQLLFYSVGIGQISSEVPQNLSASRPQDRQFILSSKKLLLSDSGFYLCAWSVRGTQYFGPGTRLLVL.

This clone is categorized as medium-sized (0.01 to 0.1%). In DNA form, the CDR3 reads TGTGCCAGCAGCTTAAAAGCGGGGGGGGACACCGGGGAGCTGTTTTTT. Amino acids: CASSLKAGGDTGELFF. The chain joins TRBV11-3 to TRBJ2-2; TRBD2 matches at 10 bases. Germline V gives CDR1 SGHNT, CDR2 YENEEA. There are 16 residues in the CDR3. After removal of 2 bases from V and 3 bases from J, the junction contained 3 bases not matched to a gene.

The chain links TRBV19 to TRBJ1-1; D perhaps matches TRBD1 (5 bases). Deletions cut 5 bases from V and 1 base from J, with 11 bases between. CDR1 and CDR2 (germline): LNHDA, SQIVND (reference sequence). CDR3 size: 14 residues. The CDR3 DNA follows: TGTGCCAGTAGTTTTGGGGGAGGGAACACTGAAGCTTTCTTT. The encoded protein is CASSFGGGNTEAFF.

This clone was detected only a few times. The chain recombines TRBV9 with TRBJ2-5, with D perhaps TRBD1 (6 bases). The CDR3 spans 15 residues. Germline CDR1 and CDR2: SGDLS and YYNGEE. Trimming took 4 bases from V and 0 from J, leaving 13 bases between them. This CDR3 is CASSLGTGYQETQYF. Here the CDR3 DNA reads TGTGCCAGCAGCCTGGGTACAGGGTACCAAGAGACCCAGTACTTC.

V usage is TRBV28 and J usage is TRBJ2-7; D may match TRBD1 or TRBD2 (5 bases each). The CDR3 consists of 15 residues. Germline assignment: CDR1 MDHEN and CDR2 SYDVKM. V was shortened by 4 bases and J by 0 bases, with 13 bases between the two germline ends. Here the CDR3 DNA reads TGTGCCAGCAGTTCAGTGGGACCTTTCTCCTACGAGCAGTACTTC. Protein: CASSSVGPFSYEQYF.

Comments on this clone: Relative to the germline gene, one junction end is altered; a read error may explain this. The V call is TRBV19, the J call TRBJ1-6, with a possible D match to TRBD1 (5 bases). The CDR3 consists of 12 residues. Per the germline V gene, CDR1 is LNHDA and CDR2 is SQIVND (reference sequence). The CDR3 spells CASSTGESPLHF. The CDR3 DNA reads as TGTGCCAGTAGTACGGGGGAGTCACCCCTCCATTTT.

About this clone itself: Sequence at one end of the junction differs from germline and may be a read error. The gene calls are TRBV9 and TRBJ2-3; D is possibly TRBD2 (6 bases). In germline, CDR1 is SGDLS, CDR2 YYNGEE. This CDR3 spans 14 amino acids. CDR3 sequence: CTSNPTGDTDTQYF. Written as DNA, the CDR3 is TGTACCAGCAACCCGACGGGGGACACAGATACGCAGTATTTT.